This is a list of T cell receptor beta chains from one sample in a study of shared clonotypes between healthy human individuals. Sequencing used immunoSEQ multiplex PCR; TCRdb keeps in-frame clones, though not all of them. This table holds 180,000 or so clones, over 80% found once. Material: naive CD4+ T cells sorted from blood. These receptors came from a woman aged 25 to 39 in good health. CDR3s include the opening cysteine and the closing phenylalanine or tryptophan. The order of the fields is J gene, D gene, clone size, V gene, CDR3 protein, CDR3 DNA. A D gene is named only where the DNA matches it firmly. The listing skips clone size in some rows; elsewhere it reads once, few, many or a size class.

>TRBJ1-2|-|-|TRBV6-6
CASAPFNRVLDGYTF
TGTGCCAGCGCCCCCTTTAACAGGGTTTTGGATGGCTACACCTTC
>TRBJ1-1|TRBD1|-|TRBV14
CASSPLTGPNTEAFF
TGTGCCAGCAGCCCCCTGACAGGGCCGAACACTGAAGCTTTCTTT
>TRBJ1-2|-|-|TRBV19
CASSIERRYGYTF
TGTGCCAGTAGTATTGAGAGGAGGTATGGCTACACCTTC
>TRBJ2-5|TRBD2|-|TRBV18
CASSYLAGLEEQYF
TGTGCCAGCTCATATCTAGCGGGATTGGAGGAGCAGTACTTC
>TRBJ2-7|-|-|TRBV10-1
CASGQQVSYEQYF
TGCGCCAGCGGCCAACAGGTCTCCTACGAGCAGTACTTC
>TRBJ2-2|TRBD2|-|TRBV5-1
CASSGRTSGPNTGELFF
TGCGCCAGCAGCGGGCGGACTAGCGGGCCTAACACCGGGGAGCTGTTTTTT
>TRBJ2-1|-|-|TRBV15
CATSRVGLTSSYNEQFF
TGTGCCACCAGCAGAGTCGGTCTCACCAGCTCCTACAATGAGCAGTTCTTC
>TRBJ1-5|TRBD1|-|TRBV6-6
CASSRETGVEGQPQHF
TGTGCCAGCAGTAGAGAGACAGGGGTGGAGGGTCAGCCCCAGCATTTT
>TRBJ1-5|-|-|TRBV10-3
CAISEWENQPQHF
TGTGCCATCAGTGAGTGGGAGAATCAGCCCCAGCATTTT
>TRBJ2-6|TRBD2|-|TRBV27
CASSLRAGQPLSGANVLTF
TGTGCCAGCAGTTTAAGAGCGGGGCAACCTCTCTCTGGGGCCAACGTCCTGACTTTC
>TRBJ2-7|-|-|TRBV10-3
CAISETAGFGEQYF
TGTGCCATCAGTGAGACAGCCGGCTTCGGGGAGCAGTACTTC
>TRBJ2-7|-|-|TRBV28
CASSYNGNEQYF
TGTGCCAGCAGTTATAACGGGAACGAGCAGTACTTC
>TRBJ1-1|-|-|TRBV4-1
CASSHWDTDTEAFF
TGCGCCAGCAGCCATTGGGACACCGATACTGAAGCTTTCTTT
>TRBJ2-7|TRBD1|few|TRBV19
CASSPGQGSSEQYF
TGTGCCAGTAGTCCGGGACAGGGGTCCTCCGAGCAGTACTTC
>TRBJ1-1|-|-|TRBV19
CASSIARAGEAFF
TGTGCCAGTAGTATTGCTAGGGCTGGTGAAGCTTTCTTT
>TRBJ1-4|-|-|TRBV5-5
CASSLVVINEKLFF
TGTGCCAGCAGCTTAGTGGTGATTAATGAAAAACTGTTTTTT
>TRBJ1-2|-|-|TRBV6-5
CASSYLGDYGYTF
TGTGCCAGCAGTTACCTGGGGGACTATGGCTACACCTTC
>TRBJ2-7|-|-|TRBV28
CASSFLGARSSYEQYF
TGTGCCAGCAGTTTCCTGGGGGCCAGGAGCTCCTACGAGCAGTACTTC
>TRBJ1-1|-|-|TRBV4-2
CASSQETGNTEAFF
TGTGCCAGCAGCCAAGAGACCGGGAACACTGAAGCTTTCTTT
>TRBJ1-1|-|-|TRBV6-6
CASSYAPNTEAFF
TGTGCCAGCAGTTACGCTCCTAACACTGAAGCTTTCTTT
>TRBJ1-5|-|-|TRBV9
CASSVAGDSNQPQHF
TGTGCCAGCAGCGTAGCAGGGGATAGCAATCAGCCCCAGCATTTT
>TRBJ1-1|-|few|TRBV28
CASSTGYGEAFF
TGTGCCAGCAGTACCGGTTATGGTGAAGCTTTCTTT
>TRBJ2-7|TRBD1|-|TRBV6-1
CASRQGQASYEQYF
TGTGCCAGCAGGCAAGGACAGGCCTCCTACGAGCAGTACTTC
>TRBJ2-7|TRBD1|-|TRBV2
CASSVAGGYEQYF
TGTGCCAGCAGTGTTGCAGGGGGCTACGAGCAGTACTTC
>TRBJ1-5|-|-|TRBV2
CASREGTVPGYSNQPQHF
TGTGCCAGCAGGGAAGGGACGGTCCCCGGGTATAGCAATCAGCCCCAGCATTTT
>TRBJ1-1|TRBD1|-|TRBV7-8
CASSLRDRSLGTEAFF
TGTGCCAGCAGCCTTCGGGACAGGAGTCTGGGCACTGAAGCTTTCTTT
>TRBJ2-2|TRBD2|-|TRBV10-1
CASSELGREEENTGELFF
TGCGCCAGCAGTGAGTTGGGGCGGGAGGAGGAGAACACCGGGGAGCTGTTTTTT
>TRBJ2-2|-|-|TRBV27
CASMRTNTGELFF
TGTGCCAGCATGCGGACGAACACCGGGGAGCTGTTTTTT
>TRBJ1-2|-|-|TRBV7-9
CASSLGGIHGYTF
TGTGCCAGCAGCTTAGGGGGGATTCATGGCTACACCTTC
>TRBJ2-7|-|-|TRBV27
CASTPLAGALYEQYF
TGTGCCAGCACCCCCCTGGCGGGGGCCTTGTACGAGCAGTACTTC
>TRBJ2-7|-|-|TRBV5-6
CASRGGSYEQYF
TGTGCCAGCAGGGGCGGGTCCTACGAGCAGTACTTC
>TRBJ2-7|TRBD2|-|TRBV9
CASSVTSGSYEQYF
TGTGCCAGCAGCGTCACTAGCGGCTCCTACGAGCAGTACTTC
>TRBJ2-2|-|-|TRBV2
CASKELANTGELFF
TGTGCCAGCAAAGAACTAGCGAACACCGGGGAGCTGTTTTTT
>TRBJ1-1|-|-|TRBV18
CARSGTEPRGYKDTEAFF
TGTGCCAGATCCGGGACGGAGCCTCGTGGGTATAAGGACACTGAAGCTTTCTTT
>TRBJ1-5|-|-|TRBV28
CASSAIDQPQHF
TGTGCCAGCAGTGCAATTGATCAGCCCCAGCATTTT
>TRBJ2-2|TRBD2|-|TRBV15
CATSRDLAGRRELFF
TGTGCCACCAGCAGAGATTTAGCGGGGAGGCGGGAGCTGTTTTTT
>TRBJ2-1|-|-|TRBV6-1
CASSESLPSKEQFF
TGTGCCAGCAGTGAATCGTTGCCTAGCAAAGAGCAGTTCTTC